The 26 T cell receptor beta chains below come from one sample, sequenced in a study of CD8 T cells in Susac syndrome. RNA totalling roughly 0.45 to 1 ug underwent reverse transcription with random hexamers. TCRdb reanalysed the immunoSEQ multiplex PCR reads using MiXCR and keeps one entry per CDR3 protein. The table records some 130,000 distinct CDR3 sequences, roughly 94% of them present only once. What was sequenced was CD8+ T cells from PBMCs. All receptors come from a human donor with Susac syndrome.

The sample holds one count of this clonotype. J is TRBJ1-5 and V is TRBV30, with 7 bases lining up with TRBD1. Germline V gene sequence: CDR1 GTSNPN, CDR2 SVGIG (reference sequence). The CDR3 length is 15 residues. V gave up 5 bases and J gave up 0 bases; unmatched junction bases: 7. The CDR3 DNA sequence: TGTGCCTGGGGCGACGGGACAGTTAGCAATCAGCCCCAGCATTTT. Protein product: CAWGDGTVSNQPQHF.

CDR3 DNA: TGTGCCAGCAGCCCACCGGGACTAGCTTGGAATGAGCAGTTCTTC. Its translation: CASSPPGLAWNEQFF. The chain links TRBV7-9 to TRBJ2-1, with 9 bases that match TRBD2. After removal of 5 bases from V and 7 bases from J, the junction contained 9 bases not matched to a gene. CDR3 length: 15 residues. Germline V gives CDR1 SEHNR, CDR2 FQNEAQ (reference sequence).

The chain recombines TRBV4-2 with TRBJ2-4, with D possibly matching TRBD1 (5 bases). This CDR3 region has 14 residues. With 0 bases removed from V and 2 bases from J, the gap between germline ends came to 5 bases. Germline CDR1 LGHNA, CDR2 YNFKEQ. The DNA of the CDR3 is TGTGCCAGCAGCCAAGAGGGGCCCAAAAACATTCAGTACTTC. It codes for CASSQEGPKNIQYF.

V is TRBV5-1 and J is TRBJ1-1; TRBD1 aligns across 9 bases. In germline, CDR1 is SGHRS, CDR2 YFSETQ. V dropped 0 bases and J dropped 0; count of bases not matched to a gene: 0. CDR3 length equals 15 residues. The CDR3 protein is CASSLGQGVNTEAFF. The CDR3 DNA follows: TGCGCCAGCAGCTTGGGACAGGGGGTGAACACTGAAGCTTTCTTT.

J is TRBJ1-1 and V is TRBV5-6; D not certain. CDR1 is SGHDT and CDR2 is YYEEEE in the germline V gene. The CDR3 has 15 residues. V shed 3 bases and J shed 3 bases, with 15 bases lying between them. The CDR3 region has the DNA TGTGCCAGCAGCTCCGAGATCCAGGTGGACACTGAAGCTTTCTTT. Protein: CASSSEIQVDTEAFF.

The gene calls are TRBV29-1 and TRBJ1-1; perhaps TRBD1 as D (6 bases). The germline V and J ends were trimmed by 5 bases and 0 bases, with 16 bases remaining between them. CDR1 SQVTM and CDR2 ANQGSEA come from the germline V gene. The CDR3 is 15 residues long. The CDR3 sequence: CSVLSGAIMNTEAFF. The DNA of the CDR3 is TGCAGCGTTTTGTCAGGGGCCATCATGAACACTGAAGCTTTCTTT. Complete variable domain (other parts from reference TRBV29-1 and TRBJ1-1): SAVISQKPSRDICQRGTSLTIQCQVDSQVTMMFWYRQQPGQSLTLIATANQGSEATYESGFVIDKFPISRPNLTFSTLTVSNMSPEDSSIYLCSVLSGAIMNTEAFFGQGTRLTVV.

V usage is TRBV5-6 and J usage is TRBJ2-3, with 11 bases identical to TRBD2. Germline V gene data show CDR1 as SGHDT and CDR2 as YYEEEE. Germline trimming cut 3 bases from V and 6 bases from J; bases unmatched to any gene: 0. This CDR3 contains 13 residues. The CDR3 sequence is CASSWTSGDTQYF. The CDR3 nucleotides are TGTGCCAGCAGCTGGACTAGCGGGGATACGCAGTATTTT.

This clonotype turned up a few times. V and J are TRBV12-3 or TRBV12-4 and TRBJ2-2; D is possibly TRBD1 or TRBD2 (5 bases each). The CDR3 consists of 14 residues. V lost 3 bases and J 2 bases, leaving 7 bases between the germline ends. CDR3 bases: TGTGCCAGCAGTTTCGGGACCAACACCGGGGAGCTGTTTTTT. Its protein is CASSFGTNTGELFF.

This sequence joins TRBV12-3 or TRBV12-4 and TRBJ2-3; TRBD2 matches at 9 bases. The CDR3 runs 13 residues. The V segment lost 6 bases and the J segment 6 bases; nucleotides outside the gene matches: 4. The CDR3 protein is CASSPGLADTQYF. DNA of the CDR3: TGTGCCAGCAGCCCCGGACTAGCGGATACGCAGTATTTT.

The V and J genes are TRBV27 and TRBJ1-5; 7 nucleotides line up with TRBD1. This CDR3 is 15 amino acids long. Germline trimming cut 10 bases from V and 1 base from J; bases unmatched to any gene: 10. Germline-derived CDR1 and CDR2 are MNHEY and SMNVEV (reference sequence). CDR3 in amino acids: CATQGAGGSNQPQHF. CDR3 bases: TGTGCCACACAGGGCGCAGGGGGGAGCAATCAGCCCCAGCATTTT.

The chain has TRBV7-2 and TRBJ2-7, with TRBD2 matching over 7 bases. The V gene's germline CDR1 is SGHTA and CDR2 FQGNSA. Germline trimming cut 2 bases from V and 2 bases from J; bases unmatched to any gene: 6. The CDR3 spans 15 residues. The CDR3 nucleotides read TGTGCCAGCAGCTTACTCGCGGGGGAACCCTACGAGCAGTACTTC. This translates into CASSLLAGEPYEQYF.

J is TRBJ2-2 and V is TRBV29-1; no reliable D call. V was cut by 0 bases and J by 5 bases, with 13 bases left in between. This CDR3 is 15 amino acids long. Per germline, CDR1 SQVTM and CDR2 ANQGSEA. The CDR3 is CSVEDLQSGTGELFF. The CDR3 coding sequence is TGCAGCGTTGAAGATCTTCAGTCCGGAACCGGGGAGCTGTTTTTT.

This chain connects TRBV2 to TRBJ2-7; 8 bases align to TRBD1. Germline trimming cut 10 bases from V and 0 bases from J; bases unmatched to any gene: 5. Germline assignment: CDR1 SNHLY and CDR2 FYNNEI. The CDR3 is made up of 13 amino acids. As DNA, the CDR3 is TGTGCCACCCTGGACAGGGACTCCTACGAGCAGTACTTC. Its translation is CATLDRDSYEQYF.

The chain combines TRBV28 with TRBJ2-1, with 8 bases identical to TRBD2. The CDR3 has 16 amino acids. Per germline, CDR1 MDHEN and CDR2 SYDVKM. Trimming at V came to 6 bases and at J to 0 bases, leaving 7 bases not matched to a gene. In DNA, the CDR3 is TGTGCCAGCAGCCTTGGGCGGGAGGACTCCTACAATGAGCAGTTCTTC. This sequence encodes CASSLGREDSYNEQFF.

The chain carries TRBV30 and TRBJ1-2, with D perhaps matching TRBD1 (6 bases). V lost 1 base and J 3 bases, leaving 6 bases between the germline ends. The CDR3 is 12 amino acids. Germline V gene lookup returns CDR1 GTSNPN and CDR2 SVGIG (reference sequence). The CDR3 DNA sequence: TGTGCCTGGAGTGGGACAGACTATGGCTACACCTTC. Its translation is CAWSGTDYGYTF.

This rearrangement joins TRBV7-9 to TRBJ2-7, with D possibly called TRBD1 or TRBD2 (6 bases each). Germline-derived CDR1 and CDR2 are SEHNR and FQNEAQ (reference sequence). Trimming took off 5 bases at V and 9 bases at J, with 14 bases between the two ends. The CDR3 consists of 12 residues. CDR3 nucleotides: TGTGCCAGCAGCCCTAGGGGGGAAGGGCAGTACTTC. It encodes CASSPRGEGQYF.

V and J are TRBV6-1 and TRBJ2-6, with D unclear. This CDR3 has 15 residues. CDR1 and CDR2 from the germline V gene are MNHNS and SASEGT. Trimming stripped 10 bases from V and 4 bases from J, with 17 bases between. CDR3: CATPSVELGANVLTF. CDR3 in DNA: TGTGCCACCCCCAGTGTTGAGCTCGGGGCCAACGTCCTGACTTTC.

The rearrangement links TRBV4-1 to TRBJ2-7; TRBD2 matches at 9 bases. The CDR3 totals 16 residues. Germline CDR1 is MGHRA and CDR2 is YSYEKL. Trimming removed 1 base from V and 0 bases from J; junction bases left unmatched: 4. The DNA for the CDR3 is TGCGCCAGCAGCCAAGCAGCGGGAGGAAGCTCCTACGAGCAGTACTTC. Amino acids: CASSQAAGGSSYEQYF.

This rearrangement joins TRBV5-4 to TRBJ2-5; perhaps TRBD2 as D (6 bases). This CDR3 contains 16 residues. CDR1 is SGHNT and CDR2 is YYREEE in the germline V gene (reference sequence). The V end was cut by 5 bases, the J end by 7 bases, with 24 bases between. The DNA of the CDR3 is TGTGCCAGCAGAAAACCCGACAGTACCTGGGGAGGGACCCAGTACTTC. Translation gives CASRKPDSTWGGTQYF.

The chain combines TRBV27 with TRBJ2-3, with TRBD1 identical over 11 bases. V lost 4 bases and J lost 3; bases outside the gene matches: 3. This CDR3 has 15 amino acids. The V gene's germline CDR1 is MNHEY and CDR2 SMNVEV (reference sequence). For the CDR3, the DNA is TGTGCCAGCAGTTGGACAGGGGGCGAAACAGATACGCAGTATTTT. Translation: CASSWTGGETDTQYF.

The rearrangement joins TRBV27 to TRBJ2-7; D gene uncertain. CDR1 is MNHEY and CDR2 is SMNVEV in the germline V gene (reference sequence). V dropped 2 bases and J dropped 6 bases, with 17 bases sitting between them. The CDR3 has 15 residues. CDR3 region: CASSLIRGPMGEQYF. The CDR3 DNA reads TGTGCCAGCAGTTTAATCCGCGGCCCCATGGGCGAGCAGTACTTC.

The chain combines TRBV4-1 with TRBJ2-7; TRBD2 might be the D (6 bases). V shed 0 bases and J shed 7 bases, with 22 bases lying between them. This CDR3 comprises 17 residues. The germline gives CDR1 MGHRA, CDR2 YSYEKL. CDR3 protein: CASSQEPRETHGGEQYF. The DNA for the CDR3 is TGCGCCAGCAGCCAAGAACCACGCGAGACGCACGGGGGAGAGCAGTACTTC.

The CDR3 DNA reads TGCGCCAGCAGCCAATCCCCGGACAGGGGGCACGAGCAGTTCTTC. This translates into CASSQSPDRGHEQFF. The gene calls are TRBV4-1 and TRBJ2-1; 11 bases are a match to TRBD1. CDR1 MGHRA and CDR2 YSYEKL come from the germline V gene. J lost 10 bases, V lost 2 bases, and 7 bases had no gene match. This CDR3 region has 15 residues.

This clonotype was picked up one time. The rearrangement links TRBV9 to TRBJ2-2; D is tentatively TRBD1 or TRBD2 (5 bases each). Trimming stripped 4 bases from V and 11 bases from J, with 12 bases between. Germline assignment: CDR1 SGDLS and CDR2 YYNGEE. The CDR3 is 12 residues long. The CDR3 bases are TGTGCCAGCAGCCATGGGACCTTAGAGCTGTTTTTT. Its protein product is CASSHGTLELFF. Variable domain in full (rest from reference TRBV9 and TRBJ2-2): DSGVTQTPKHLITATGQRVTLRCSPRSGDLSVYWYQQSLDQGLQFLIQYYNGEERAKGNILERFSAQQFPDLHSELNLSSLELGDSALYFCASSHGTLELFFGEGSRLTVL.

This clonotype has only one observation. This chain links TRBV27 with TRBJ2-2; no clear D. V lost 3 bases and J 6 bases, leaving 8 bases between the germline ends. CDR1 and CDR2 from the germline V gene are MNHEY and SMNVEV (reference sequence). This CDR3 comprises 13 residues. The chain's CDR3 is CASSLMAPGELFF. Here the CDR3 DNA reads TGTGCCAGCAGTTTGATGGCTCCCGGGGAGCTGTTTTTT.

This chain uses TRBV12-3 or TRBV12-4 with TRBJ1-2, with 8 bases lining up with TRBD1. V lost 1 base, J lost 3 bases, and 7 bases stayed unmatched. The CDR3 sequence is 16 residues long. The CDR3 nucleotides read TGTGCCAGCAGTTTAGACTGGACAGGGCCCGACTATGGCTACACCTTC. As protein: CASSLDWTGPDYGYTF.